This T cell receptor (beta chain) emerged from a study of memory CD4+ T cells and cytomegalovirus serostatus. Background on the study: Donors were healthy Belgian adults, 10 or so CMV seropositive and 20 to 25 seronegative.

Per the study methods: After removing out-of-frame reads, 2.3 million or so distinct TCRbeta sequences remained. Sequenced by immunoSEQ multiplex PCR; TCRdb stores in-frame clones only, minus some. That table is the source of V, J and clone size, and D and trimming were worked out from the DNA. The data contain approximately 47,000 clones, over 75% of them singletons. The germline V gene has CDR1 SGHRS and CDR2 YFSETQ. The CDR3 covers 13 residues. The germline V and J ends were trimmed by 0 bases and 3 bases, with 6 bases remaining between them. The sort gate was single viable CD3+CD4+CD8-CD45RO+ cells for memory CD4+ T cells. CD4+ T cells were isolated by positive magnetic selection. Overall study findings and caveats: Each of 60 to 80 CMV-associated TCRbeta sequences occurred in one to five individuals.

Of note for this clone: Its antigen is still unknown.

This receptor was identified in an adult in good health and CMV-seronegative. Sample: memory CD4+ T cells from blood. The chain combines TRBV5-1 with TRBJ1-2, with D unresolved. This chain's CDR3 is CASSLATDYGYTF. CDR3 sequence (DNA): TGCGCCAGCAGCTTGGCGACGGACTATGGCTACACCTTC.